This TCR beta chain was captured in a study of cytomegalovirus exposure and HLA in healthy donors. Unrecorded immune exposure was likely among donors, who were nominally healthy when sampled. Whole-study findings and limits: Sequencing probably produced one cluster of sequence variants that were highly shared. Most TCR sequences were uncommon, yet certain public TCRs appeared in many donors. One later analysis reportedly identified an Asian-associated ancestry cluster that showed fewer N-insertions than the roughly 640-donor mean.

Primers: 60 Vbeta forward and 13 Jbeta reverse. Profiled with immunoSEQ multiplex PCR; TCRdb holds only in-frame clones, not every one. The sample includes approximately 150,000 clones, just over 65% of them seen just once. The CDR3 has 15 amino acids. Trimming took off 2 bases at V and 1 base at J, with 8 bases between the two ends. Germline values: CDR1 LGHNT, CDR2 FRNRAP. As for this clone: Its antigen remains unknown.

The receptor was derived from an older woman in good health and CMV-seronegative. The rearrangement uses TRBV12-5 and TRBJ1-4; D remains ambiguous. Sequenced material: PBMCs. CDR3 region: CASGLRSGTNEKLFF. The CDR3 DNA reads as TGTGCTAGTGGTTTGAGGTCAGGAACTAATGAAAAACTGTTTTTT.